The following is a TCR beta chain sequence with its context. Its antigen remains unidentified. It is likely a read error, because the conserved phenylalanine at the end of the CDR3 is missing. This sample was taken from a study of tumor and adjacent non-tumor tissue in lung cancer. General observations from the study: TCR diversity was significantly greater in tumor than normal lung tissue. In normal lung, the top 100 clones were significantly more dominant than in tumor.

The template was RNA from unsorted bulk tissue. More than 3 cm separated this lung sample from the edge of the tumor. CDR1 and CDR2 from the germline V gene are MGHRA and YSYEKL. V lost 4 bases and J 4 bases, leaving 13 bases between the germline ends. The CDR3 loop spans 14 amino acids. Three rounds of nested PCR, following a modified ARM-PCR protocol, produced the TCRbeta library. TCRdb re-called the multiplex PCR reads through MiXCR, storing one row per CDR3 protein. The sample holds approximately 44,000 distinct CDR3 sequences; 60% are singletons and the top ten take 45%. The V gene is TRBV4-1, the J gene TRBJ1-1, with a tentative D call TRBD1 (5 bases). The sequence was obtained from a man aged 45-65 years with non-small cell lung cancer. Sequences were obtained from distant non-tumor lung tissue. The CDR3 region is CASSREGTGTEAFS. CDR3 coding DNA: TGCGCCAGCAGCCGGGAGGGGACGGGCACTGAAGCTTTCTCT.